These T cell receptor beta chains were read from a single sample in a study of OX40 agonist ivuxolimab in advanced cancers. Clones were read by immunoSEQ multiplex PCR, and TCRdb kept only the in-frame ones, dropping some. The table lists approximately 82,000 clones, approximately 88% of them singletons, with 4.1% in the top ten. The sequenced sample was CD4+ or CD8+ T cells sorted from blood, obtained in a trial of the OX40 agonist ivuxolimab. These receptor sequences come from an adult with an advanced solid tumor such as melanoma, head and neck, liver or kidney cancer. Both conserved end residues are part of each CDR3. Fields, in order: clone size, V gene, D gene, J gene, CDR3 protein, CDR3 DNA. A D gene is named only where the DNA matches it firmly. The listing skips clone size in some rows; elsewhere it reads once, few, many or a size class.

-,TRBV10-3,-,TRBJ2-6,CAISPGRNSGANVLTF,TGTGCCATCAGTCCGGGACGGAACTCTGGGGCCAACGTCCTGACTTTC
-,TRBV6-1,-,TRBJ2-1,CASSEGGGTFLYNEQFF,TGTGCCAGCAGTGAAGGGGGTGGTACATTCCTGTACAATGAGCAGTTCTTC
-,TRBV6-1,-,TRBJ1-2,CASSEAWGGSSDYTF,TGTGCCAGCAGTGAAGCATGGGGAGGCAGCTCCGACTACACCTTC
-,TRBV2,-,TRBJ2-2,CASSEQGVSNTGELFF,TGTGCCAGCAGTGAACAAGGAGTCAGTAACACCGGGGAGCTGTTTTTT
-,TRBV2,-,TRBJ2-5,CASSEGGKETQYF,TGTGCCAGCAGTGAAGGAGGGAAAGAGACCCAGTACTTC
-,TRBV27,-,TRBJ2-3,CASQGSTDTQYF,TGTGCCAGCCAGGGGTCCACAGATACGCAGTATTTT
few,TRBV4-1,-,TRBJ2-7,CASSPTYRGSSYEQYF,TGCGCCAGCAGCCCGACCTACCGGGGCAGCTCCTACGAGCAGTACTTC
once,TRBV9,-,TRBJ2-5,CASSVGPADYQETQYF,TGTGCCAGCAGCGTAGGCCCCGCAGACTACCAAGAGACCCAGTACTTC
few,TRBV2,-,TRBJ2-4,CASSGRPGLRANIQYF,TGTGCCAGCAGTGGCCGGCCCGGGCTTCGAGCAAACATTCAGTACTTC
-,TRBV12-2,-,TRBJ2-7,CALHTVGGFRYEQYF,TGTGCTCTACATACCGTCGGAGGGTTTCGGTACGAGCAGTACTTC
-,TRBV10-2,-,TRBJ1-2,CASSDPSYGYTF,TGCGCCAGCAGTGATCCGAGCTATGGCTACACCTTC
-,TRBV10-1,-,TRBJ2-7,CASSEGPPNSYEQYF,TGCGCCAGCAGTGAAGGACCGCCAAACTCCTACGAGCAGTACTTC
-,TRBV5-1,TRBD2,TRBJ2-3,CASSLTSGKVTDTQYF,TGCGCCAGCAGCCTGACTAGCGGGAAAGTCACAGATACGCAGTATTTT
-,TRBV5-1,-,TRBJ2-3,CASSFQGDNTQYF,TGCGCCAGCAGCTTTCAAGGGGATAATACGCAGTATTTT
-,TRBV5-1,TRBD1,TRBJ1-6,CASSPSGTENSPLHF,TGCGCCAGCAGCCCTTCCGGGACAGAGAATTCACCCCTCCACTTT
-,TRBV6-5,TRBD2,TRBJ2-3,CASSYSAGGADTQYF,TGTGCCAGCAGTTACTCAGCGGGAGGGGCAGATACGCAGTATTTT
-,TRBV15,-,TRBJ1-4,CAASPPEGMTNEKLFF,TGTGCCGCCAGCCCCCCAGAGGGGATGACTAATGAAAAACTGTTTTTT
-,TRBV5-4,TRBD2,TRBJ2-1,CASSLPPGAGGVDNEQFF,TGTGCCAGCAGCTTGCCCCCAGGAGCGGGGGGGGTCGACAATGAGCAGTTCTTC
-,TRBV19,TRBD1,TRBJ2-7,CASSPHPVGQGRDEQYF,TGTGCCAGTAGTCCTCATCCGGTGGGACAGGGGAGGGACGAGCAGTACTTC
once,TRBV10-1,-,TRBJ2-3,CASSAGLSTDTQYF,TGCGCCAGCAGTGCGGGACTCAGCACAGATACGCAGTATTTT
-,TRBV15,TRBD2,TRBJ2-7,CATSRTWGTSSYEQYF,TGTGCCACCAGCAGAACCTGGGGGACTAGCTCCTACGAGCAGTACTTC
-,TRBV7-2,-,TRBJ2-3,CASSLGSPGTNTQYF,TGTGCCAGCAGCTTAGGCTCACCAGGCACGAATACGCAGTATTTT
-,TRBV10-3,-,TRBJ2-7,CAISEGQSASWEQYF,TGTGCCATCAGTGAAGGACAGTCGGCGTCGTGGGAGCAGTACTTC
-,TRBV5-8,TRBD1,TRBJ2-7,CASSYRTGGYEQYF,TGTGCCAGCAGCTACAGGACAGGGGGCTACGAGCAGTACTTC
-,TRBV6-5,-,TRBJ1-1,CASRDTYSLNTEAFF,TGTGCCAGCAGGGACACATATTCCCTGAACACTGAAGCTTTCTTT
-,TRBV28,-,TRBJ1-1,CASSSLTNTEAFF,TGTGCCAGCAGTTCACTGACAAACACTGAAGCTTTCTTT
-,TRBV5-1,TRBD1,TRBJ1-1,CASSMDRSYTEAFF,TGCGCCAGCAGCATGGACAGGTCGTACACTGAAGCTTTCTTT
-,TRBV19,-,TRBJ1-5,CASSIPGVYSNQPQHF,TGTGCCAGTAGTATCCCAGGGGTCTATAGCAATCAGCCCCAGCATTTT
once,TRBV27,-,TRBJ1-1,CASSLVWGNTEAFF,TGTGCCAGCAGTCTAGTTTGGGGGAACACTGAAGCTTTCTTT
once,TRBV5-1,-,TRBJ1-1,CASSSTQGGNTEAFF,TGCGCCAGCAGCTCAACCCAGGGAGGAAACACTGAAGCTTTCTTT
-,TRBV6-4,-,TRBJ2-7,CASTRGQYEQYF,TGTGCCAGCACCAGGGGCCAATACGAGCAGTACTTC
-,TRBV19,TRBD2,TRBJ2-5,CASSDSGSWETQYF,TGTGCCAGTAGTGATAGCGGGAGTTGGGAGACCCAGTACTTC
few,TRBV7-3,-,TRBJ2-1,CASTPARLASNEQFF,TGTGCCAGCACCCCGGCGAGGCTAGCGTCCAATGAGCAGTTCTTC
-,TRBV5-1,-,TRBJ2-7,CASSRTRGEQYF,TGCGCCAGCAGCAGGACCAGGGGCGAGCAGTACTTC
-,TRBV14,-,TRBJ1-4,CASSRRGFNEKLFF,TGTGCCAGCAGCCGACGGGGGTTTAATGAAAAACTGTTTTTT
-,TRBV4-2,TRBD1,TRBJ1-4,CASSKPDRGDEKLFF,TGTGCCAGCAGCAAACCGGACAGGGGCGATGAAAAACTGTTTTTT
-,TRBV6-1,-,TRBJ2-1,CASRVGENNEQFF,TGTGCCAGCAGGGTTGGAGAAAACAATGAGCAGTTCTTC
-,TRBV28,-,TRBJ2-7,CASSRTPTYEQYF,TGTGCCAGCAGTCGGACCCCAACCTACGAGCAGTACTTC
-,TRBV29-1,-,TRBJ2-7,CSVTQRGNYEQYF,TGCAGCGTTACACAGAGGGGGAACTACGAGCAGTACTTC
-,TRBV5-1,TRBD2,TRBJ2-2,CASSPIGLENTGELFF,TGCGCCAGCAGCCCGATCGGACTAGAAAACACCGGGGAGCTGTTTTTT
-,TRBV18,-,TRBJ1-4,CASSPSPAGDEKLFF,TGTGCCAGCTCACCATCCCCGGCGGGCGATGAAAAACTGTTTTTT
-,TRBV6-6,-,TRBJ2-3,CASSYSTADTQYF,TGTGCCAGCAGTTACAGTACGGCAGATACGCAGTATTTT
-,TRBV27,TRBD2,TRBJ2-5,CASSFQPSGRETQYF,TGTGCCAGCAGTTTCCAACCTAGCGGGAGAGAGACCCAGTACTTC
-,TRBV7-3,-,TRBJ2-5,CASSPRAVSRETQYF,TGTGCCAGCAGCCCCAGGGCGGTTTCTCGAGAGACCCAGTACTTC
-,TRBV19,-,TRBJ1-1,CASSSPMRGARNTEAFF,TGTGCCAGTAGTAGCCCCATGCGAGGTGCCCGGAACACTGAAGCTTTCTTT
-,TRBV19,TRBD1,TRBJ1-2,CASSRQTGTGYYGYTF,TGTGCCAGTAGCCGCCAGACCGGGACAGGCTACTATGGCTACACCTTC
-,TRBV6-1,-,TRBJ2-2,CASMKANTGELFF,TGTGCCAGCATGAAGGCCAACACCGGAGAGCTGTTTTTT
-,TRBV10-3,-,TRBJ1-4,CAIRDSRATNEKLFF,TGTGCCATCAGGGACAGCCGAGCAACTAATGAAAAACTGTTTTTT
-,TRBV21-1,-,TRBJ2-5,CASSKEVRDVETQYF,TGTGCCAGCAGCAAAGAGGTACGGGATGTGGAGACCCAGTACTTC
-,TRBV7-9,TRBD1,TRBJ2-7,CASSLDQGAEEQYF,TGTGCCAGCAGCTTGGATCAGGGGGCCGAGGAGCAGTACTTC
few,TRBV9,TRBD2,TRBJ2-7,CASSPGLAGGGTYEQYF,TGTGCCAGCAGCCCGGGACTAGCGGGAGGAGGAACCTACGAGCAGTACTTC
-,TRBV6-5,-,TRBJ2-7,CASSYSFLAYEQYF,TGTGCCAGCAGTTACTCTTTTCTAGCCTACGAGCAGTACTTC
-,TRBV7-9,TRBD2,TRBJ2-1,CASSGTSGSSNEQFF,TGTGCCAGCAGCGGGACTAGCGGGAGCTCCAATGAGCAGTTCTTC
-,TRBV6-4,-,TRBJ2-1,CASSQSTWGHNEQFF,TGTGCCAGCAGTCAGAGCACCTGGGGACACAATGAGCAGTTCTTC
-,TRBV23-1,-,TRBJ1-2,CASSPPGGFQHYGYTF,TGCGCCAGCAGTCCCCCTGGGGGGTTTCAACACTATGGCTACACCTTC
few,TRBV2,TRBD2,TRBJ2-1,CASSAFVSGSGDEQFF,TGTGCCAGCAGTGCGTTTGTTAGCGGGAGTGGGGATGAGCAGTTCTTC
-,TRBV28,-,TRBJ1-2,CASSTTGSIYGYTF,TGTGCCAGCAGTACGACAGGCTCGATCTATGGCTACACCTTC
-,TRBV29-1,-,TRBJ1-5,CPAGLGNQPQHF,TGCCCCGCGGGGTTGGGCAATCAGCCCCAGCATTTT
once,TRBV28,TRBD2,TRBJ2-3,CASSYPSGLARSTDTQYF,TGTGCCAGCAGTTACCCCTCCGGACTAGCACGCAGCACAGATACGCAGTATTTT
-,TRBV27,-,TRBJ1-6,CASSFGAGFDNSPLHF,TGTGCCAGCAGTTTTGGGGCGGGTTTCGATAATTCACCCCTCCACTTT